Sequencing of this T cell receptor (beta chain) was carried out in a study of molecular identifiers for immune sequencing clone quantification. The CDR3 totals 13 residues. In germline, CDR1 is MDHEN, CDR2 SYDVKM. This clonotype was found once. This could be a read error, since a much larger clone is one nucleotide away. Library preparation followed earlier protocols using designated TCR primers. In TCRdb, the PCR reads were re-called with MiXCR into one record per CDR3 protein. The repertoire holds over 550,000 distinct CDR3 sequences, 25% seen once, with about 0.84% in the top ten. The sequenced material came from naive CD8+ T cells from blood, with Jurkat cell RNA spiked in. Subset reported: FACS-sorted CD8+CD4-CCR7+CD45RA+ naive T cells. The TCR comes from a human donor in good health. Some libraries in this study had Jurkat cell RNA spiked in. J is TRBJ1-1 and V is TRBV28; D not certain. The CDR3 loop reads CVSSGRGSLEAFF. DNA for the CDR3: TGTGTCAGCAGTGGACGAGGGAGTTTAGAAGCTTTCTTT.